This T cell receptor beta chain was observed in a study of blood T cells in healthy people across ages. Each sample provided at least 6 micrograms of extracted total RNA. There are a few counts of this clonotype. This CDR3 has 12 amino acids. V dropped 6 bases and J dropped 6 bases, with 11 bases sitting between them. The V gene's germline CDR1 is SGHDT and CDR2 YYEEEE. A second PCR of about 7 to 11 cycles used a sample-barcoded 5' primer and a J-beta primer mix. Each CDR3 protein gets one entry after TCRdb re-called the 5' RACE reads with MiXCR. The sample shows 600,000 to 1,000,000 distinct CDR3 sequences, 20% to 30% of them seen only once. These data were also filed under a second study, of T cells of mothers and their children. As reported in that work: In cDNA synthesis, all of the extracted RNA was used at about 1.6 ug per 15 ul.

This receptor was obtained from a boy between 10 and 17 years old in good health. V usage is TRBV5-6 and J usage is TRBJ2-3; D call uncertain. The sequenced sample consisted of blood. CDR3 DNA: TGTGCCAGCACCCAATACCTCGATACGCAGTATTTT. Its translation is CASTQYLDTQYF.